This is a list of T cell receptor beta chains from one sample in a study of identical twins. A single record per CDR3 protein comes from TCRdb applying MiXCR to the 5' RACE reads. The sample shows around 530,000 distinct CDR3 sequences, around 15% of them seen only once. The data were also submitted as part of a second study, on yellow fever vaccine responses in identical twins.

Sequences were obtained from CD4+ T cells sorted from blood. The receptor set was obtained from a woman between 18 and 29 years old in good health. The CDR3 runs from the conserved cysteine through the conserved F or W. D genes are given only for firm matches. Clone size is given for some rows only: seen once, a few or many times, or a class if the clone is expanded.

few	TRBV10-3	TRBJ1-1	.	TGTGCCATCAGTGAGTATACAGGAAACACTGAAGCTTTCTTT	CAISEYTGNTEAFF
.	TRBV11-2	TRBJ2-1	TRBD2	TGTGCCAGCAGCTCGGGACTAGCGGGAGTCGGGGATCAGTTTGCTGAGCAGTTCTTC	CASSSGLAGVGDQFAEQFF
.	TRBV5-6	TRBJ2-1	.	TGTGCCAGCAGCTTGGCCGGGCCCCCGAGGAATGAGCAGTTCTTC	CASSLAGPPRNEQFF
many	TRBV5-1	TRBJ2-4	TRBD1	TGCGCCAGCAGCCGGGACAGGGTCTCGGAAAACATTCAGTACTTC	CASSRDRVSENIQYF
.	TRBV5-1	TRBJ2-7	TRBD2	TGCGCCAGCAGCCGGACTAGCGGGGGCTACGAGCAGTACTTC	CASSRTSGGYEQYF
.	TRBV29-1	TRBJ2-1	.	TGCAGCGTTGAACTTGGCTACAATGAGCAGTTCTTC	CSVELGYNEQFF
.	TRBV27	TRBJ2-1	TRBD2	TGTGCCAGCAGTTTACCGGGGACTAGCGGGAGGAATGAGCAGTTCTTC	CASSLPGTSGRNEQFF
.	TRBV5-6	TRBJ2-1	.	TGTGCCAGCAGCTCCTTTTATGAGCAGTTCTTC	CASSSFYEQFF
.	TRBV10-3	TRBJ2-2	.	TGTGCCATCAGTGAGTTCCCCAAAGTGGCGGAGAATACCGGGGAGCTGTTTTTT	CAISEFPKVAENTGELFF
.	TRBV5-1	TRBJ2-3	.	TGCGCCAGCAGCGTTGAGCGAATGCAGTATTTT	CASSVERMQYF
few	TRBV6-1	TRBJ2-3	TRBD2	TGTGCCAGCAGTCCAAGAGGGACTAGCGGGAGTACTGACACAGATACGCAGTATTTT	CASSPRGTSGSTDTDTQYF